This record covers a single T cell receptor beta chain. The sample originates from a study of blood T cell repertoires in COVID-19. Study information: Some COVID-19 samples were acute and others convalescent; all came from the United States, Italy and Spain. PBMCs, B-cell-depleted T cells, or T cells were the source of the cDNA or gDNA that made up the material.

Original processing methods: Reference gene primers were amplified, and this amplification served to estimate nucleated cell counts. Profiling relied on immunoSEQ multiplex PCR, and the TCRdb table lists in-frame clones only, not all of them. V, J and clone size were drawn from that table, and D and trimming were deduced from the DNA. The sample shows about 160,000 clones, over 85% of them seen only once. V was clipped by 6 bases and J by 4 bases, with 13 bases between them. This CDR3 region has 14 residues. The V gene's germline CDR1 is LNHDA and CDR2 SQIVND (reference sequence). The receptor was isolated from a woman aged 45-60 years with acute or convalescent COVID-19. Sequenced: peripheral blood. The J gene is TRBJ1-5, the V gene TRBV19; D possibly corresponds to TRBD1 (6 bases). The CDR3 region is CASSRQGTNQPQHF. In DNA, the CDR3 is TGTGCCAGTAGCCGCCAGGGGACGAATCAGCCCCAGCATTTT.